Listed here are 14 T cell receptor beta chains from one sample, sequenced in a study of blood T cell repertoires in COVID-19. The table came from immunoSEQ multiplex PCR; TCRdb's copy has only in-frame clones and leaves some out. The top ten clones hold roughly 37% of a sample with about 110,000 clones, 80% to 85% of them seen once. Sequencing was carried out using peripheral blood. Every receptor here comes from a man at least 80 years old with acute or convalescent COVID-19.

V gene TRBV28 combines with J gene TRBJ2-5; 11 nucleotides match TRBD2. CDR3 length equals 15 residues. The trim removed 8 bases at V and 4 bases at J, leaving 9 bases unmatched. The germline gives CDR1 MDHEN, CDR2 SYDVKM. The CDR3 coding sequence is TGTGCCAGCGGGGTAGCGGGAGGGCAGGGAGAGACCCAGTACTTC. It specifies CASGVAGGQGETQYF.

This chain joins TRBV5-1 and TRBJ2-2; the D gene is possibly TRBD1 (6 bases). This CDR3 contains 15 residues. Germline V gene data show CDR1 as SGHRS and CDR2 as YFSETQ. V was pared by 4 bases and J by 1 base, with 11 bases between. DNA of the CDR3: TGCGCCAGCAGCGGCGGACAGTTGAACACCGGGGAGCTGTTTTTT. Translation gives CASSGGQLNTGELFF.

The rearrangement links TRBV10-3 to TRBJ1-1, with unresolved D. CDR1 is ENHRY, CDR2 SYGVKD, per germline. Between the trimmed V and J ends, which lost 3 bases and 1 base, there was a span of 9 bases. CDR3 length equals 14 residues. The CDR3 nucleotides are TGTGCCATCAGTGATCCGGGGAGGAACACTGAAGCTTTCTTT. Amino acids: CAISDPGRNTEAFF.

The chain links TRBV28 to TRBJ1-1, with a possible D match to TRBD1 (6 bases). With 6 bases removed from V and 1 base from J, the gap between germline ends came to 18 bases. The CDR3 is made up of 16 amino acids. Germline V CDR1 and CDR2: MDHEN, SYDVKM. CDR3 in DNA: TGTGCCAGCAGCGGCTGGCTCGGGACAACGAACACTGAAGCTTTCTTT. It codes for CASSGWLGTTNTEAFF. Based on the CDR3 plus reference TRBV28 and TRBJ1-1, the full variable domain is DVKVTQSSRYLVKRTGEKVFLECVQDMDHENMFWYRQDPGLGLRLIYFSYDVKMKEKGDIPEGYSVSREKKERFSLILESASTNQTSMYLCASSGWLGTTNTEAFFGQGTRLTVV.

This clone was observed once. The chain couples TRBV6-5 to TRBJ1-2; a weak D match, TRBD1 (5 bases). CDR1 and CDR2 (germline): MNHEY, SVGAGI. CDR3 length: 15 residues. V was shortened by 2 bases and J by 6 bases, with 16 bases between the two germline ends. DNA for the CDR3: TGTGCCAGCAGTTACACCTCGACAGATACCCATGGCTACACCTTC. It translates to CASSYTSTDTHGYTF.

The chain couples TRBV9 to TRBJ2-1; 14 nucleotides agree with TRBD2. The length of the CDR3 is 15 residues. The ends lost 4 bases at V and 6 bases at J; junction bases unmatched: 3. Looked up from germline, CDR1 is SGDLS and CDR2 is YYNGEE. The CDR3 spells CASSSGLAGVNEQFF. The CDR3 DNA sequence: TGTGCCAGCAGCTCGGGACTAGCGGGAGTCAATGAGCAGTTCTTC.

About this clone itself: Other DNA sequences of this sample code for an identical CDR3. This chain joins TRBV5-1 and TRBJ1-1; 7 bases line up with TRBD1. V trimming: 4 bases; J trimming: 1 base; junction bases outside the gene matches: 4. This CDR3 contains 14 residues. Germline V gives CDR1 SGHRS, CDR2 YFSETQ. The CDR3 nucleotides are TGCGCCAGCAGCACCGGGACAGCGAACACTGAAGCTTTCTTT. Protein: CASSTGTANTEAFF. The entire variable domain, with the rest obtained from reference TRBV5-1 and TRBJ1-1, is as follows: KAGVTQTPRYLIKTRGQQVTLSCSPISGHRSVSWYQQTPGQGLQFLFEYFSETQRNKGNFPGRFSGRQFSNSRSEMNVSTLELGDSALYLCASSTGTANTEAFFGQGTRLTVV.

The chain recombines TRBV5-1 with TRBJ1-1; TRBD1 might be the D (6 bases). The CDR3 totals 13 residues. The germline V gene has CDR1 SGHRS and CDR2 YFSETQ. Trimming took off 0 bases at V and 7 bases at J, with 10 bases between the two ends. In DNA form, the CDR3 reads TGCGCCAGCAGCTTGGGGGGGCGAAATGAAGCTTTCTTT. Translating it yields CASSLGGRNEAFF.

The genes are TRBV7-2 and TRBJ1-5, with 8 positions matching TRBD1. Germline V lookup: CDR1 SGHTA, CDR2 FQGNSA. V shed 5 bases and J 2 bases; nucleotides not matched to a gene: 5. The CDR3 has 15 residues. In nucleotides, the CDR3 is TGTGCCAGCAGCAAGGACAGGGCCGGCAATCAGCCCCAGCATTTT. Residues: CASSKDRAGNQPQHF. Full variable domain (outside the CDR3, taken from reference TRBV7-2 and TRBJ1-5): GAGVSQSPSNKVTEKGKDVELRCDPISGHTALYWYRQSLGQGLEFLIYFQGNSAPDKSGLPSDRFSAERTGGSVSTLTIQRTQQEDSAVYLCASSKDRAGNQPQHFGDGTRLSIL.

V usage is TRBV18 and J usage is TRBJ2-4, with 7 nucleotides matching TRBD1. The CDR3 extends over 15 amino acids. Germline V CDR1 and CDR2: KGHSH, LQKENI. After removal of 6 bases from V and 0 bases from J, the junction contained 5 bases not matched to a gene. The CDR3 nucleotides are TGTGCCAGCTCGGACAGGTTATTAGCCAAAAACATTCAGTACTTC. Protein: CASSDRLLAKNIQYF.

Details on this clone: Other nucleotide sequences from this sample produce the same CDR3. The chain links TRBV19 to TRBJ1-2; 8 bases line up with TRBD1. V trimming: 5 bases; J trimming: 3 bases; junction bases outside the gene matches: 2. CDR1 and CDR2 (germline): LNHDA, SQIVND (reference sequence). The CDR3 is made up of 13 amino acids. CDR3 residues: CASSLTGDYGYTF. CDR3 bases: TGTGCCAGTAGTTTGACAGGGGACTATGGCTACACCTTC.

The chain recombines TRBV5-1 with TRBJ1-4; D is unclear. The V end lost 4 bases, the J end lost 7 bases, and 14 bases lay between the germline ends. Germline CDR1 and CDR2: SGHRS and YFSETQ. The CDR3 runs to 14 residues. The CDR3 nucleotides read TGCGCCAGCAGCAACGCCACAGCAGGTGAAAAACTGTTTTTT. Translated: CASSNATAGEKLFF. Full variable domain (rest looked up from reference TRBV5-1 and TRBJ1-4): KAGVTQTPRYLIKTRGQQVTLSCSPISGHRSVSWYQQTPGQGLQFLFEYFSETQRNKGNFPGRFSGRQFSNSRSEMNVSTLELGDSALYLCASSNATAGEKLFFGSGTQLSVL.

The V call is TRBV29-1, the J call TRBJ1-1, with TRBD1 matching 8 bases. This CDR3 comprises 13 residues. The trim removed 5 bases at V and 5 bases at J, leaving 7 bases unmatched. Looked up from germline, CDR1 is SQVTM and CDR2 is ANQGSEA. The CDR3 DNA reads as TGCAGCGTTAGACAGGGGTATGAAACTGAAGCTTTCTTT. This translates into CSVRQGYETEAFF.

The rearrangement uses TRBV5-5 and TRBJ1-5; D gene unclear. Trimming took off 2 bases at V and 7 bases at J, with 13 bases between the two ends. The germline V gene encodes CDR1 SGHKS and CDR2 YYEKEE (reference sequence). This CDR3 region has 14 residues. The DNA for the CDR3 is TGTGCCAGCAGCTTTGGAGGGTCAGAGCAGCCCCAGCATTTT. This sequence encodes CASSFGGSEQPQHF.